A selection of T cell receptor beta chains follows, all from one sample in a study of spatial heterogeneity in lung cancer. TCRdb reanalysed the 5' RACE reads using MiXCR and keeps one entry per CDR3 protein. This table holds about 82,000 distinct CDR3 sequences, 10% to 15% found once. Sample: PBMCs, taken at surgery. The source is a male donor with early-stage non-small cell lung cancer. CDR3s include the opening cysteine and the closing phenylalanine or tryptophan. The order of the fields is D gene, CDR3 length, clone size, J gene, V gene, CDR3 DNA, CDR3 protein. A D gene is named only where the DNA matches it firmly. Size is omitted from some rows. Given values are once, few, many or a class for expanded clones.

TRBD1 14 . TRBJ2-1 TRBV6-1 TGTGCCAGCATTGACAGGGGGCTCTACAATGAGCAGTTCTTC CASIDRGLYNEQFF
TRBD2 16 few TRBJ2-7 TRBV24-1 TGTGCCACCAGTGACCGCGGGGGGGCAAGCGGCCACGAGCAGTACTTC CATSDRGGASGHEQYF
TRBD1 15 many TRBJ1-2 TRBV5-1 TGCGCCAGCAGCCCTATTGGGGACAGGGTCTATGGCTACACCTTC CASSPIGDRVYGYTF
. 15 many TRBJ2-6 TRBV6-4 TGTGCCAGCAGTGACGGGAGCTCTGGGGCCAACGTCCTGACTTTC CASSDGSSGANVLTF
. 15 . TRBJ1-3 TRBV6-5 TGTGCCAGCAGTTACTCGGGGAGTTCTGGAAACACCATATATTTT CASSYSGSSGNTIYF
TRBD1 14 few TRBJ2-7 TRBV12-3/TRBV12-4 TGTGCCAGCAGTCCTTCCGGGACAGGGCCCGAGCAGTACTTC CASSPSGTGPEQYF
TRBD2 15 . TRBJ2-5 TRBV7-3 TGTGCCAGCAGCCCGGGACTAGCGGGAGAAGAGACCCAGTACTTC CASSPGLAGEETQYF
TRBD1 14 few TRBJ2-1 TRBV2 TGTGCCAGCGGAGGGACAGGAGTGGTCTTAGAGCAGTTCTTC CASGGTGVVLEQFF
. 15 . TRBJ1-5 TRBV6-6 TGTGCCAGCAGTTACTCCCCTACGAGCAATCAGCCCCAGCATTTT CASSYSPTSNQPQHF
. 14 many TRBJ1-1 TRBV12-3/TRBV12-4 TGTGCCAGCAGCTTTTTAGGGGGGACGACTGAAGCTTTCTTT CASSFLGGTTEAFF
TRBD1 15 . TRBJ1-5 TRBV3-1 TGTGCCAGCAGCCAAGATCAGGGGGAGAATCAGCCCCAGCATTTT CASSQDQGENQPQHF
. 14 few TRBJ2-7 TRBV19 TGTGCCAGTAGTACCAGGGTAAGCTCCTACGAGCAGTACTTC CASSTRVSSYEQYF
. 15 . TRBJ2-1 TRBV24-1 TGTGCCACCAGTGAATACGACACAGGCTCTTATGAGCAGTTCTTC CATSEYDTGSYEQFF
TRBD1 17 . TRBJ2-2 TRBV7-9 TGTGCCAGCAGCTTAGCTGGACAGGGGGCGTATTCCGGGGAGCTGTTTTTT CASSLAGQGAYSGELFF
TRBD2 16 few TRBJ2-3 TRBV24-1 TGTGCCACCAGTTCCCCGACTAGCGGGAACACAGATACGCAGTATTTT CATSSPTSGNTDTQYF
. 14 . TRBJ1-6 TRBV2 TGTGCCAGCAGTCACCTCGAGCAAAATTCACCCCTCCACTTT CASSHLEQNSPLHF